The entry that follows covers one T cell receptor beta chain sequence. Its matching antigen is unknown. These data are taken from a study of cytomegalovirus exposure and HLA in healthy donors. For the study at large: Later, an analysis reported that the roughly 120 validation repertoires had used the same platform as the 550 to 750 first-cohort repertoires.

Overall study results and limits: It was reportedly the case that the classifier diagnosed cytomegalovirus status with high specificity and sensitivity. In vitro, a few CMV-associated chains proved specific for CMV antigens. A later analysis found first-cohort TCR clusters tended to co-occur in the approximately 110 validation repertoires.

Produced via immunoSEQ multiplex PCR; TCRdb's table is partial and in-frame only. In the table there are more than 250,000 clones, roughly 87% of which are singletons. This CDR3 spans 16 amino acids. Unmatched junction bases numbered 9, after V lost 4 bases and J lost 5 bases. The germline gives CDR1 MDHEN, CDR2 SYDVKM. This clonotype was obtained from a woman younger than 45 in good health and CMV-seropositive. The sample taken for sequencing was PBMCs. This chain connects TRBV28 to TRBJ1-1; 11 bases match TRBD1. DNA for the CDR3: TGTGCCAGCAGTTATGGACAGGGGGCGCGTGGGACTGAAGCTTTCTTT. Translated: CASSYGQGARGTEAFF.